These T cell receptor beta chains were read from a single sample in a study of spatial heterogeneity in lung cancer. One entry per CDR3 protein results from TCRdb running MiXCR on the 5' RACE reads. In the table there are fewer than 3,500 distinct CDR3 sequences, roughly 12% of which are singletons. Material: lung tumor tissue, obtained at surgery. The receptors were gathered from a female donor with early-stage non-small cell lung cancer. Each CDR3 is given with its conserved first and last residue. The order of the fields is CDR3 DNA, CDR3 protein, D gene, clone size, V gene, J gene. The D gene is left open where the match is weak. Size values are once, few and many counts, or a class for expanded clones, and some rows have none.

TGTGCCAGCAGCTCTTTAGCGGGAGTGAACACAGATACGCAGTATTTT,CASSSLAGVNTDTQYF,TRBD2,many,TRBV7-6,TRBJ2-3
TGTGCCAGCAGCCTGCGACAGAATACCGCACCCCTCCACTTT,CASSLRQNTAPLHF,-,medium-sized,TRBV7-8,TRBJ1-6
TGTGCCAGCAGCCCCTACGGGGACTCCTACAATGAGCAGTTCTTC,CASSPYGDSYNEQFF,-,-,TRBV7-8,TRBJ2-1
TGTGCCAGCAGCGCTAGCGGCACTTACAATGAGCAGTTCTTC,CASSASGTYNEQFF,TRBD2,medium-sized,TRBV6-4,TRBJ2-1
TGTGCCAGCAGTCCTTCTTCATATAGGGGGCCTGGCTATGGCTACACCTTC,CASSPSSYRGPGYGYTF,TRBD1,medium-sized,TRBV6-2/TRBV6-3,TRBJ1-2
TGTGCCAGTGGTCCCAGGGGTTTGAGCACAGATACGCAGTATTTT,CASGPRGLSTDTQYF,-,-,TRBV19,TRBJ2-3
TGTGCCAGCAGTTTAACCGGGATAGCCAAAAACATTCAGTACTTC,CASSLTGIAKNIQYF,-,medium-sized,TRBV27,TRBJ2-4
TGCAGTGCTAAAGGGACGGAATTTGGCTACACCTTC,CSAKGTEFGYTF,-,-,TRBV20-1,TRBJ1-2
TGCAGTGCTGGGGGGGAAGAGACCCAGTACTTC,CSAGGEETQYF,TRBD2,many,TRBV20-1,TRBJ2-5
TGTGCCAGCAGCTTAGTTGGGGATACGCAGTATTTT,CASSLVGDTQYF,-,medium-sized,TRBV7-2,TRBJ2-3
TGTGCCAGCAGTTTATCCGGGAGGACTGAAGCTTTCTTT,CASSLSGRTEAFF,-,many,TRBV28,TRBJ1-1
TGCGCCAGCAGCCAAGCAGGGTTCGGGGCCAACGTCCTGACTTTC,CASSQAGFGANVLTF,-,large,TRBV4-1,TRBJ2-6
TGTGCCAGCAGCCAAGGAAAGTTTCCACAGTATTTT,CASSQGKFPQYF,-,medium-sized,TRBV3-1,TRBJ2-3
TGTGCCAGCAGTTTTCGGGGAAAGCCCTACGAGCAGTACTTC,CASSFRGKPYEQYF,-,many,TRBV28,TRBJ2-7
TGTGCCAGCAGTTACGGGGATCGATATGGCTACACCTTC,CASSYGDRYGYTF,-,medium-sized,TRBV6-5,TRBJ1-2
TGTGCCAGTAGCCCCGTAGTCGACAATGAGCAGTTCTTC,CASSPVVDNEQFF,-,medium-sized,TRBV19,TRBJ2-1
TGTGCCAGCAGTGACCCTCCCAGGACAGGGGACGGGTGGAATTCACCCCTCCACTTT,CASSDPPRTGDGWNSPLHF,TRBD1,many,TRBV2,TRBJ1-6
TGCAGTGCTAGGGGGGCTACAGACACTGAAGCTTTCTTT,CSARGATDTEAFF,-,medium-sized,TRBV20-1,TRBJ1-1
TGTGCCAGCAGCTTCGGAGAGACCCAGTACTTC,CASSFGETQYF,-,many,TRBV7-9,TRBJ2-5
TGTGCCAGCAGCGATACCGGGACAGGGAGGGAAAAACTGTTTTTT,CASSDTGTGREKLFF,TRBD1,large,TRBV7-9,TRBJ1-4
TGTGCCAGCAGTTTTTCGGGACAGGGAAATTCACCCCTCCACTTT,CASSFSGQGNSPLHF,TRBD1,-,TRBV7-3,TRBJ1-6
TGCAGCGTCCGGCGGGGGTACAATGAGCAGTTCTTC,CSVRRGYNEQFF,TRBD2,medium-sized,TRBV29-1,TRBJ2-1
TGCGCCAGCAGCTTGGCGGGACTAGCGGGCAACACAGATACGCAGTATTTT,CASSLAGLAGNTDTQYF,TRBD2,medium-sized,TRBV5-1,TRBJ2-3
TGTGCCAGCAGTCCCCGGGATAGCAATCAGCCCCAGCATTTT,CASSPRDSNQPQHF,-,-,TRBV6-1,TRBJ1-5
TGCGCCAGCAGTCAAGTCTCAGGGGAAGAGGGAAGTGAAGAGACCCAGTACTTC,CASSQVSGEEGSEETQYF,-,medium-sized,TRBV23-1,TRBJ2-5
TGTGCCAGCAGCTTCTTTGGGGAACAAGAGACCCAGTACTTC,CASSFFGEQETQYF,-,medium-sized,TRBV7-2,TRBJ2-5
TGTGCCAGCAGAATGGGACAGGGGATAAATCAGCCCCAGCATTTT,CASRMGQGINQPQHF,TRBD1,medium-sized,TRBV12-3/TRBV12-4,TRBJ1-5
TGCGCCAGCAGCTTGGAGTTGGGGCTAGGCACAGATACGCAGTATTTT,CASSLELGLGTDTQYF,-,-,TRBV5-1,TRBJ2-3
TGCAGTGCTACCACGGGGGGCAGGTTTTACAATGAGCAGTTCTTC,CSATTGGRFYNEQFF,-,many,TRBV20-1,TRBJ2-1
TGTGCCAGCAGCGGGACTAGCGGGGTGTTGGGTTGGGAGACCCAGTACTTC,CASSGTSGVLGWETQYF,TRBD2,medium-sized,TRBV5-4,TRBJ2-5
TGTGCCAGCAGAGCTAACAGGGACAGAAGTGAAAAACTGTTTTTT,CASRANRDRSEKLFF,TRBD1,many,TRBV6-5,TRBJ1-4
TGTGCCAGCTCACCACCGGGACAGCCAGCCAAAAACATTCAGTACTTC,CASSPPGQPAKNIQYF,TRBD1,-,TRBV18,TRBJ2-4
TGCGCCAGCACCCATCCGGGACTAGTGATTCGGGAGCAGTACTTC,CASTHPGLVIREQYF,TRBD2,few,TRBV5-1,TRBJ2-7
TGTGCCAGCAGTTACTCTTTGGGGGCAGAAGAAGCTTTCTTT,CASSYSLGAEEAFF,-,medium-sized,TRBV6-5,TRBJ1-1